One T cell receptor beta chain is described in this entry. Its target is unknown. Unmatched junction bases numbered 0, after V lost 4 bases and J lost 4 bases. The CDR3 loop spans 14 amino acids. These data belong to a study of identical twins. Unique molecular identifiers were present on cDNA, and template switching added a universal primer site. TCRdb re-derived calls from the 5' RACE reads in MiXCR, one entry per CDR3 protein. The sample consists of some 570,000 distinct CDR3 sequences, around 24% of them appearing once. Study observations and caveats: Possibly, invariant MAIT and iNKT cells partly confounded zero-insertion analyses. With abundant cord blood beta clonotypes, insertions were fewer; memory repertoires showed no such pattern.

This same sample was also taken into another study, of yellow fever vaccine responses in identical twins.

The sequenced material came from CD4+ T cells sorted from blood. This receptor was obtained from a woman under 30 in good health. V is TRBV12-3 or TRBV12-4 and J is TRBJ2-7; 14 nucleotides line up with TRBD2. Here the CDR3 DNA reads TGTGCCAGCAGTTGGACTAGCGGGAGGTACGAGCAGTACTTC. Its translation is CASSWTSGRYEQYF.